The clone carrying this T cell receptor (beta chain) was counted only a few times. Its antigen is not known. The entry originates in a study of beta chain features in type 1 diabetes. CD45RO/CCR7/CD25/CD127/CD95/CD27 separated CD4+ naive, central memory, regulatory and stem cell-like memory cells by sorting. The study reverse transcribed the entire isolated RNA, so it sequenced expressed TCRB transcripts. Clones were sequenced by immunoSEQ multiplex PCR, and TCRdb holds only the in-frame ones, with some missing. The top ten hold around 0.065% of the sample, which has hundreds of thousands of clones, 30% seen once. Trimming left V 7 bases short and J 1 base short, with 12 bases between. The CDR3 loop spans 13 amino acids. The germline V gene has CDR1 GTSNPN and CDR2 SVGIG (reference sequence). General study findings and limits: Across patients, naive, central memory and Treg TCRB repertoires exhibited apparently greater similarity than was observed across healthy donors.

Sequences were obtained from naive CD4+ T cells from blood. The TCR sequence derives from a man younger than 30 in good health. This sequence joins TRBV30 and TRBJ2-3, with D possibly being TRBD1 or TRBD2 (6 bases each). The CDR3 spells CASRGLGTDTQYF. The CDR3 bases are TGTGCCTCCCGGGGGCTTGGCACAGATACGCAGTATTTT.